This is a list of T cell receptor beta chains from one sample in a study of blood T cell repertoires in COVID-19. TCRdb keeps only in-frame clones here, not all; method: immunoSEQ multiplex PCR. The table records about 78,000 clones, nearly 90% of them present only once. The sequenced sample consisted of peripheral blood. These receptors originate from a man in his 70s with active or convalescent COVID-19. CDR3s include the opening cysteine and the closing phenylalanine or tryptophan. A D gene is named only where the DNA matches it firmly. Clone size is not always given. Where it is, it says once, few, many or a class for expanded clones.

d_gene	abundance	v_gene	j_gene	CDR3aa	CDR3nt
NA	NA	TRBV3-1/TRBV3-2	TRBJ1-4	CASSQRGGSTNEKLFF	TGTGCCAGCAGCCAAAGGGGGGGCTCTACTAATGAAAAACTGTTTTTT
NA	NA	TRBV12-2	TRBJ1-6	CASRLANRPNSPLHF	TGTGCAAGTCGCTTAGCGAACAGACCCAATTCACCCCTCCACTTT
TRBD2	NA	TRBV4-1	TRBJ2-1	CASSQQGLANYNEQFF	TGCGCCAGCAGCCAACAGGGACTAGCGAATTACAATGAGCAGTTCTTC
TRBD2	NA	TRBV11-2	TRBJ2-7	CASSLKRAGGNPYEQYF	TGTGCCAGCAGCTTAAAACGGGCCGGGGGGAATCCCTACGAGCAGTACTTC
TRBD1	NA	TRBV7-6	TRBJ1-1	CASSPDRGNTEAFF	TGTGCCAGCAGCCCCGACAGGGGGAACACTGAAGCTTTCTTT
TRBD1	NA	TRBV10-2	TRBJ2-3	CATGGTGASTDTQYF	TGCGCCACCGGAGGAACAGGGGCTAGCACAGATACGCAGTATTTT
NA	NA	TRBV6-5	TRBJ1-2	CASSSGVGYTF	TGTGCCAGCAGTTCCGGTGTTGGCTACACCTTC
NA	NA	TRBV11-2	TRBJ2-5	CASSLGGEETQYF	TGTGCCAGCAGCTTAGGGGGAGAAGAGACCCAGTACTTC
TRBD2	NA	TRBV5-1	TRBJ2-3	CASSLLAGADTQYF	TGCGCCAGCAGCTTACTAGCGGGGGCAGATACGCAGTATTTT
TRBD1	NA	TRBV28	TRBJ2-5	CASSTTRTGGLETQYF	TGTGCCAGCAGTACTACTCGGACAGGGGGCTTAGAGACCCAGTACTTC
NA	NA	TRBV5-1	TRBJ1-2	CASSLDRDYGYTF	TGCGCCAGCAGCTTGGACAGGGACTATGGCTACACCTTC
NA	NA	TRBV11-2	TRBJ2-2	CASSFEQTNTGELFF	TGTGCCAGCAGCTTTGAGCAAACGAACACCGGGGAGCTGTTTTTT
NA	NA	TRBV6-6	TRBJ2-4	CASSWDSSSNDIQYF	TGTGCCAGCAGTTGGGACTCCTCAAGCAACGACATTCAGTACTTC
TRBD2	NA	TRBV5-1	TRBJ2-2	CASSFSGSENTGELFF	TGCGCCAGCAGCTTTAGCGGGAGTGAGAACACCGGGGAGCTGTTTTTT
TRBD1	NA	TRBV9	TRBJ1-4	CASSVDRGPNEKLFF	TGTGCCAGCAGCGTAGACAGGGGCCCTAATGAAAAACTGTTTTTT
NA	NA	TRBV3-1/TRBV3-2	TRBJ2-5	CASSTRTVQETQYF	TGTGCCAGCAGCACACGGACAGTCCAAGAGACCCAGTACTTC
TRBD2	NA	TRBV4-2	TRBJ2-7	CASSQDKRGDYEQYF	TGTGCCAGCAGCCAAGATAAGCGGGGGGACTACGAGCAGTACTTC
NA	NA	TRBV6-5	TRBJ2-5	CASRLETQYF	TGTGCCTCCCGTCTAGAGACCCAGTACTTC
TRBD2	once	TRBV27	TRBJ2-5	CASSLTLPSGGGQETQYF	TGTGCCAGCAGTTTAACTCTCCCTAGCGGGGGGGGCCAAGAGACCCAGTACTTC